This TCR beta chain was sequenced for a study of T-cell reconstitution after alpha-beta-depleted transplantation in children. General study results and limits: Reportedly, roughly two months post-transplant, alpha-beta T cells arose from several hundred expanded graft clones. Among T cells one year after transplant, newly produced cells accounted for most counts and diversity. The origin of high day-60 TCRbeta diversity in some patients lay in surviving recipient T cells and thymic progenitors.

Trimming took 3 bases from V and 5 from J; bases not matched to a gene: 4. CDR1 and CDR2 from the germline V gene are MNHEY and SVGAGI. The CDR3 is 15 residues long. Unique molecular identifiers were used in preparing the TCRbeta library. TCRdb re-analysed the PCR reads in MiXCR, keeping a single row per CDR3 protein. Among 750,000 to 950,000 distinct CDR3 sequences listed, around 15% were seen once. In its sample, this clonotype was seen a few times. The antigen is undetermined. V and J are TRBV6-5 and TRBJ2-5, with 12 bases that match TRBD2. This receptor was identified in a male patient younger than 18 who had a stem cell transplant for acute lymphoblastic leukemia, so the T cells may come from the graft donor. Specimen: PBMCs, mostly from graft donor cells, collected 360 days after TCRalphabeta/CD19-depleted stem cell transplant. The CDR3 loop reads CASSYTSGRWETQYF. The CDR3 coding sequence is TGTGCCAGCAGTTATACTAGCGGGAGGTGGGAGACCCAGTACTTC.